This TCR beta chain comes out of a study of cytomegalovirus exposure and HLA in healthy donors. General study findings and limits: Most likely, a cluster of highly shared sequence variants arose as a sequencing artifact. Among immune exposure information, only CMV serostatus was available.

Details on this clone: Antigen unknown.

The CDR3 covers 15 residues. Germline V gene sequence: CDR1 LGHNA, CDR2 YSLEER. Trimming pared 4 bases from V and 3 bases from J, leaving 15 bases between. Primers included in the PCR were 60 Vbeta and 13 Jbeta primers. Sequencing was performed with immunoSEQ multiplex PCR; in TCRdb, only in-frame clones are kept and a portion is missing. In all, the sample yields roughly 100,000 clones. V usage is TRBV4-3 and J usage is TRBJ1-1; D might be TRBD1 (6 bases). Input material: PBMCs. The source is a man between 40 and 49 years old in good health and CMV-seronegative. The CDR3 DNA sequence: TGCGCCAGCAGCCCTCACTCGAAGGGGGACACTGAAGCTTTCTTT. Translated: CASSPHSKGDTEAFF.